This TCR beta chain was sequenced during a study of STAT5B mutations in CD4+ large granular lymphocyte leukemia. Study-wide results and caveats: TRBV06-family usage was enriched in top patient clones (8/27) versus controls (2/35). Patient CD4-sorted repertoires looked more clonal than healthy CD4+ repertoires, even without putative leukemic clones.

The germline V and J ends were trimmed by 3 bases and 0 bases, with 5 bases remaining between them. The CDR3 is 13 residues long. CDR1 is LNHDA, CDR2 SQIVND, per germline (reference sequence). Produced via immunoSEQ multiplex PCR; TCRdb's table is partial and in-frame only. The profile shows 48,000 or so clones, approximately 70% of them singletons. Note on this clone: What it binds is not known.

Sequencing input: CD4+ T cells from blood buffy coats. The chain carries TRBV19 and TRBJ2-5; D remains ambiguous. The source is a human donor in good health. The CDR3, as DNA: TGTGCCAGTAGTATTGTCCACCAAGAGACCCAGTACTTC. It is translated as CASSIVHQETQYF.